Given below is one TCR beta chain in context. What it binds is not known. PCR amplification relied on 60 Vbeta primers (plus 13 Jbeta primers). Some clones are missing from TCRdb's copy, which holds only in-frame ones; the method was immunoSEQ multiplex PCR. The repertoire includes approximately 280,000 clones, around 90% of them detected once, and approximately 2.2% sits in the top ten. This sample stems from a study of cytomegalovirus exposure and HLA in healthy donors. Unrecorded immune exposures were likely, despite nominal health at sampling. This CDR3 comprises 15 residues. Germline values: CDR1 SGHVS, CDR2 FNYEAQ. With 3 bases clipped from V and 5 bases from J, the junction kept 9 bases outside the gene matches. Regarding the study as a whole: Later examination showed HLA-associated TCR beta chains had greater clonal expansion than equally common others. Association with HLA alleles at 0.05 false discovery rate was found for 16,951 TCR beta sequences in a later analysis. Immune exposure was documented only through CMV serostatus.

The chain combines TRBV7-6 with TRBJ1-1, with TRBD1 matching 7 bases. The sequenced material came from PBMCs. This clonotype originated in a woman younger than 30 in good health and CMV-seronegative. In DNA, the CDR3 is TGTGCCAGCAGCTTTAGCGGGACAGCGGGTACTGAAGCTTTCTTT. It specifies CASSFSGTAGTEAFF.